These 7 T cell receptor beta chains came from one sample sequenced in a study of identical twins. TCRdb redid the calling of the 5' RACE reads with MiXCR, one entry per CDR3 protein. This table holds 250,000 to 350,000 distinct CDR3 sequences, less than 9.5% found once. These data were also filed under a second study, of yellow fever vaccine responses in identical twins.

The sequencing sample was made of CD8+ T cells sorted from blood. Source of these receptors: a woman aged 18-29 years in good health.

This chain connects TRBV4-1 to TRBJ1-1, with D possibly TRBD1 on 5 matching bases. CDR3 length equals 15 residues. Germline V lookup: CDR1 MGHRA, CDR2 YSYEKL. Trimming took off 6 bases at V and 3 bases at J, with 17 bases between the two ends. CDR3 bases: TGCGCCAGCAGTCTGGATGGGGGTGGGGACACTGAAGCTTTCTTT. This sequence encodes CASSLDGGGDTEAFF.

This clonotype was seen a few times. J is TRBJ2-7 and V is TRBV6-1; 9 bases align to TRBD2. This CDR3 is built from 15 residues. Germline-derived CDR1 and CDR2 are MNHNS and SASEGT. The V segment lost 0 bases and the J segment 0 bases; nucleotides outside the gene matches: 0. The DNA of the CDR3 is TGTGCCAGCAGTGAAGCTAGCGGGAGCTCCTACGAGCAGTACTTC. Its translation: CASSEASGSSYEQYF.

The genes are TRBV4-1 and TRBJ2-2, with 11 bases lining up with TRBD2. This CDR3 comprises 15 residues. Germline V gene sequence: CDR1 MGHRA, CDR2 YSYEKL. V was clipped by 4 bases and J by 8 bases; unmatched bases: 6. The CDR3 nucleotides are TGCGCCAGCAGCCTCGCTAGACTAGCGGGGGGGGAGCTGTTTTTT. Residues: CASSLARLAGGELFF.

On this clonotype: This may stem from a read error, because a much larger clone lies one nucleotide away. This chain joins TRBV11-1 and TRBJ1-2; D possibly corresponds to TRBD1 (5 bases). From germline, CDR1 is SGHAT and CDR2 FQDESV (reference sequence). CDR3 size: 18 residues. The V and J ends lost 7 bases and 6 bases respectively, with 30 bases between them. This CDR3 is CASTQTISGTEAFHGYTF. The CDR3 nucleotides are TGTGCCAGCACCCAAACCATTAGCGGGACGGAGGCTTTCCATGGCTACACCTTC. The whole variable domain, remainder taken from reference TRBV11-1 and TRBJ1-2, is EAEVAQSPRYKITEKSQAVAFWCDPISGHATLYWYRQILGQGPELLVQFQDESVVDDSQLPKDRFSAERLKGVDSTLKIQPAELGDSAMYLCASTQTISGTEAFHGYTFGSGTRLTVV.

This clonotype has at least ten counts. The chain is built from TRBV10-3 and TRBJ2-2; D is uncertain. The CDR3 consists of 16 residues. In germline, CDR1 is ENHRY, CDR2 SYGVKD. With 0 bases removed from V and 5 bases from J, the gap between germline ends came to 13 bases. In DNA form, the CDR3 reads TGTGCCATCAGTGAGTCGGCAGCAGCATGGACCGGGGAGCTGTTTTTT. Protein: CAISESAAAWTGELFF.

This sequence joins TRBV29-1 and TRBJ2-7, with D perhaps TRBD2 (5 bases). This CDR3 has 14 residues. Trimming removed 0 bases from V and 6 bases from J, with 15 bases in between. From germline, CDR1 is SQVTM and CDR2 ANQGSEA. The CDR3 nucleotides read TGCAGCGTTGAAGATCTCCGTGAAGGGAGCGAGCAGTACTTC. The encoded protein is CSVEDLREGSEQYF.

This chain uses TRBV5-8 with TRBJ2-7; the match to TRBD2 covers 7 bases. The junction had 6 bases not matched to a gene; V was cut back by 3 bases and J by 6 bases. The CDR3 totals 13 residues. Germline CDR1 SGHTS, CDR2 YDEGEE. CDR3 sequence reads: CASSSGLVFEQYF. CDR3 sequence (DNA): TGTGCCAGCAGCTCCGGACTAGTCTTCGAGCAGTACTTC. The full variable domain, completed using reference TRBV5-8 and TRBJ2-7, is EAGVTQSPTHLIKTRGQQATLRCSPISGHTSVYWYQQALGLGLQFLLWYDEGEERNRGNFPPRFSGRQFPNYSSELNVNALELEDSALYLCASSSGLVFEQYFGPGTRLTVT.